This TCR beta chain was sequenced for a study of shared clonotypes between healthy human individuals. For this clone: Its matching antigen is unknown.

General study points: At large depth, rarefaction still showed sorted-subset sequencing to be incomplete.

Deep-level assay runs were performed. Data came from immunoSEQ multiplex PCR; TCRdb stores just in-frame clones and leaves some out. The data hold 600,000 to 800,000 clones, with approximately 77% observed a single time. Sequencing was done on a sample of memory CD4+ T cells sorted from blood. The subset: CD45RA-negative fraction. This sequence originates from a woman aged 25 to 39 in good health.

CDR3 bases: TGTGCCAGCAGTTTATTAGGCTATTCCTACGAGCAGTACTTC. It codes for CASSLLGYSYEQYF. The chain uses TRBV28 and TRBJ2-7; D ambiguous. From germline, CDR1 is MDHEN and CDR2 SYDVKM. Trimming removed 1 base from V and 1 base from J, with 8 bases in between. This CDR3 is built from 14 residues. Based on the CDR3 plus reference TRBV28 and TRBJ2-7, the full variable domain is DVKVTQSSRYLVKRTGEKVFLECVQDMDHENMFWYRQDPGLGLRLIYFSYDVKMKEKGDIPEGYSVSREKKERFSLILESASTNQTSMYLCASSLLGYSYEQYFGPGTRLTVT.